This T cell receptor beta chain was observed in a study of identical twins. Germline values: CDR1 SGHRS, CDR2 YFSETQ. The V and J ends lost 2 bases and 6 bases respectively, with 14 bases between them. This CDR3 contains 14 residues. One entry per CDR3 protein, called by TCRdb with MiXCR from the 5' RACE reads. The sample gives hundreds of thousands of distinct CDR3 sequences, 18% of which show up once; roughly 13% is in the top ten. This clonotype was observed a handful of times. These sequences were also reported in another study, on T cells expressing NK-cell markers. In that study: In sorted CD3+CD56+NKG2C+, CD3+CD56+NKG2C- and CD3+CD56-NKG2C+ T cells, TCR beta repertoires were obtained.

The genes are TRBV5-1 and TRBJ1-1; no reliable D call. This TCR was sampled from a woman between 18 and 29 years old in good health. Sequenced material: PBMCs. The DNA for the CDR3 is TGCGCCAGCAGCTTTGCGGGGATAGTGCCTGAAGCTTTCTTT. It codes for CASSFAGIVPEAFF.